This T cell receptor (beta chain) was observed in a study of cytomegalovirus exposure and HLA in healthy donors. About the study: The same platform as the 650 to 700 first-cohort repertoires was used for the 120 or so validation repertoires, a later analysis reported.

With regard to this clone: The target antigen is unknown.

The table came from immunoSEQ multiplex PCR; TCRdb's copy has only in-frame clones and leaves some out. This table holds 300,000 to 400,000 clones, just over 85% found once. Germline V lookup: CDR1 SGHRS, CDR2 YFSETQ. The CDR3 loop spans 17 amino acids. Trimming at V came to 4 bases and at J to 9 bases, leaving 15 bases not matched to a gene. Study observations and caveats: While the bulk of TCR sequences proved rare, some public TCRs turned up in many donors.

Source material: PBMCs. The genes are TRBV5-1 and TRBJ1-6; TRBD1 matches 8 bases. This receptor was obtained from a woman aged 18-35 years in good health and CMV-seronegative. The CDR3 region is CASSRDRRIGEPSPLHF. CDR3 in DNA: TGCGCCAGCAGCCGGGACAGGAGGATTGGGGAACCTTCACCCCTCCACTTT.